Below are 3 T cell receptor beta chains sequenced from a single sample in a study of T cell responses to AZD1222 COVID-19 vaccine. Produced via immunoSEQ multiplex PCR; TCRdb's table is partial and in-frame only. Among under 95,000 clones listed, around 88% were seen once. Here the sequenced sample was peripheral blood, taken 28 days after the second AZD1222 dose. The receptors shown here come from an adult who received the AZD1222 COVID-19 vaccine.

This sequence joins TRBV6-4 and TRBJ2-7; perhaps TRBD2 as D (5 bases). CDR1 and CDR2 (germline): MRHNA, SNTAGT. This CDR3 is 14 amino acids long. V lost 5 bases to trimming and J lost 0 bases, with 11 bases between them. CDR3 sequence: CASSPSHSSYEQYF. The CDR3 nucleotides are TGTGCCAGCAGTCCTAGCCATAGCTCCTACGAGCAGTACTTC.

V is TRBV12-5 and J is TRBJ2-7, with 7 positions matching TRBD1. In germline, CDR1 is LGHNT, CDR2 FRNRAP. V lost 0 bases, J lost 0 bases, and 8 bases stayed unmatched. The CDR3 loop spans 17 amino acids. The CDR3 here is CASGLVPGQSHSYEQYF. CDR3 bases: TGTGCTAGTGGTTTGGTACCGGGACAGTCCCACTCCTACGAGCAGTACTTC.

This chain uses TRBV9 with TRBJ2-5; TRBD1 aligns across 7 bases. Germline CDR1 is SGDLS and CDR2 is YYNGEE. V lost 4 bases and J lost 0; bases outside the gene matches: 3. The CDR3 runs to 14 residues. For the CDR3, the DNA is TGTGCCAGCAGCCCGGGGACAGACCAAGAGACCCAGTACTTC. This sequence encodes CASSPGTDQETQYF.